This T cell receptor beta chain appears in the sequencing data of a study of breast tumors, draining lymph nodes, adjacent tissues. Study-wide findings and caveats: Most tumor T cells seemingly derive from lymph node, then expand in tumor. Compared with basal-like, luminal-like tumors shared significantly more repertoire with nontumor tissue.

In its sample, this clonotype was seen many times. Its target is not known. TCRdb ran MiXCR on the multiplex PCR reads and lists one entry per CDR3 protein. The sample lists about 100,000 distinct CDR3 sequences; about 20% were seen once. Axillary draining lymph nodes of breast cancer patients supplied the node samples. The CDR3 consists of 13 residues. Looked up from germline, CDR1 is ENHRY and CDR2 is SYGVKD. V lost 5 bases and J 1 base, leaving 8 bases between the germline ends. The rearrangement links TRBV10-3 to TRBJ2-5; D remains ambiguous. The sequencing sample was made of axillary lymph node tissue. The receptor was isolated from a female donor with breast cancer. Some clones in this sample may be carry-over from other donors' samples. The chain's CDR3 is CAISSSAQETQYF. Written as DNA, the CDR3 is TGTGCCATCAGTAGCAGCGCCCAAGAGACCCAGTACTTC.